The rows below give T cell receptor beta chains drawn from one sample of a study of CD8+ T cells in alopecia areata. The data were produced by immunoSEQ multiplex PCR, yet TCRdb's version contains in-frame clones alone and is incomplete. The sample comprises approximately 140,000 clones, around 82% of which are singletons, and approximately 25% rests with the top ten. This sample comprised CD8+ T cells sorted from blood, obtained at week 4, from a patient treated with tofacitinib. The origin of the receptors is a human donor with alopecia areata. Each CDR3 is given with its conserved first and last residue. A D gene is named only where the DNA matches it firmly. Clone size, where shown, is once, few, many, or a class for clones that have expanded.

TRBJ2-7 | TRBV13 | NA | NA | TGTGCCAGCAGCTCTGGGGACGAGCAGTACTTC | CASSSGDEQYF
TRBJ2-5 | TRBV29-1 | TRBD2 | NA | TGCAGCGTTTGCTGGGAGGGGGAGACCCAGTACTTC | CSVCWEGETQYF
TRBJ2-1 | TRBV9 | NA | NA | TGTGCCAGCAGCGTAGGTGCCAGCTCCTACAATGAGCAGTTCTTC | CASSVGASSYNEQFF
TRBJ1-4 | TRBV6-5 | NA | NA | TGTGCCAGCAGTTACCTTCAACAGGGCTCTAATGAAAAACTGTTTTTT | CASSYLQQGSNEKLFF
TRBJ2-7 | TRBV7-9 | NA | NA | TGTGCCAGCTGGGACACTCGCCTCTCCTACGAGCAGTACTTC | CASWDTRLSYEQYF
TRBJ2-7 | TRBV7-9 | NA | NA | TGTGCCAGCAGCCCCCCCACCAGCAGGGCCTACGAGCAGTACTTC | CASSPPTSRAYEQYF
TRBJ2-7 | TRBV5-8 | TRBD1 | NA | TGTGCCAGCAGCCATGGACAGGCAAACGAGCAGTACTTC | CASSHGQANEQYF
TRBJ2-7 | TRBV29-1 | TRBD1 | NA | TGCAGCGTTAGACCCGGGACAGGGACCTACGAGCAGTACTTC | CSVRPGTGTYEQYF
TRBJ2-3 | TRBV13 | NA | NA | TGTGCCAGCAGCCTCGATCGCGATACGCAGTATTTT | CASSLDRDTQYF
TRBJ1-2 | TRBV6-6 | NA | NA | TGTGCCAGCAGTTCTTGGGGGGGGAACTATGGCTACACCTTC | CASSSWGGNYGYTF
TRBJ2-1 | TRBV29-1 | TRBD1 | NA | TGCAGCGCTGGGGGGACAGGGGTCGATGAGCAGTTCTTC | CSAGGTGVDEQFF
TRBJ2-3 | TRBV29-1 | NA | few | TGCAGCGTTGAAGGTTGGGCGGAAGGAGATACGCAGTATTTT | CSVEGWAEGDTQYF
TRBJ2-1 | TRBV7-9 | NA | NA | TGTGCCAGCGGTTCGACAGCCTACAATGAGCAGTTCTTC | CASGSTAYNEQFF
TRBJ2-3 | TRBV29-1 | NA | NA | TGCAGCGTTTCGTCCACAGATACGCAGTATTTT | CSVSSTDTQYF
TRBJ2-3 | TRBV6-6 | TRBD2 | NA | TGTGCCAGCAGTCCCACCGGGACTAGCGGTGGGGGTACGCAGTATTTT | CASSPTGTSGGGTQYF
TRBJ2-2 | TRBV2 | NA | NA | TGTGCCAGCCAGGACCCCGGGGAGCTGTTTTTT | CASQDPGELFF
TRBJ1-1 | TRBV30 | NA | NA | TGTGCCTTGGACCAGAACGGGGAAGCTTTCTTT | CALDQNGEAFF
TRBJ2-1 | TRBV27 | NA | once | TGTGCCAGCAGTTTATCCTTGACTTTCTCCTACAATGAGCAGTTCTTC | CASSLSLTFSYNEQFF
TRBJ1-1 | TRBV4-1 | NA | NA | TGCGCCAGCAGCCAAGATGGGGGGAATGTGAACACTGAAGCTTTCTTT | CASSQDGGNVNTEAFF
TRBJ2-1 | TRBV2 | NA | NA | TGTGCCAGCAGTGACAGAGCGTATAGCTCCTACAATGAGCAGTTCTTC | CASSDRAYSSYNEQFF
TRBJ2-7 | TRBV7-9 | NA | NA | TGTGCCAGCAGCTTATCCACCCACTCCTACGAGCAGTACTTC | CASSLSTHSYEQYF
TRBJ1-4 | TRBV15 | NA | NA | TGTGCCACCAGCAGGAATGAAAAACTGTTTTTT | CATSRNEKLFF
TRBJ2-5 | TRBV5-1 | TRBD1 | NA | TGCGCCAGCAGCTTGGGGGACAGTAGTGCGGAGACCCAGTACTTC | CASSLGDSSAETQYF
TRBJ2-5 | TRBV5-6 | TRBD2 | few | TGTGCCAGCAGCTCTACTAGCGGGGGGAGTCAAGAGACCCAGTACTTC | CASSSTSGGSQETQYF
TRBJ1-5 | TRBV6-6 | NA | NA | TGTGCCAGCACGCCGGTCGGGGCGAGCAATCAGCCCCAGCATTTT | CASTPVGASNQPQHF
TRBJ2-2 | TRBV4-1 | TRBD1 | once | TGCGCCAGCAGCCAAGTACAGGGGTCCGGGGAGCTGTTTTTT | CASSQVQGSGELFF
TRBJ2-5 | TRBV2 | TRBD1 | once | TGTGCCAGCAGTGAAGCGCGTGACAGGGTGGGAGAGACCCAGTACTTC | CASSEARDRVGETQYF
TRBJ2-2 | TRBV27 | NA | NA | TGTGCCAGCAGTTTAAGGGAATCGAACACCGGGGAGCTGTTTTTT | CASSLRESNTGELFF
TRBJ2-3 | TRBV5-4 | TRBD2 | NA | TGTGCCAGCAGCTCCAGACCGGGACTAGCGAACACAGATACGCAGTATTTT | CASSSRPGLANTDTQYF
TRBJ2-5 | TRBV7-9 | TRBD2 | NA | TGTGCCAGCAGCTCCCGGACTAGCGGGGGGGCGTACCAAGAGACCCAGTACTTC | CASSSRTSGGAYQETQYF
TRBJ2-1 | TRBV5-6 | NA | NA | TGTGCCAGCTTTGGGAGCGCTACCCACTACAATGAGCAGTTCTTC | CASFGSATHYNEQFF
TRBJ1-5 | TRBV5-6 | NA | few | TGTGCCAGCAGCTCCGGGGGCGATCAGCCCCAGCATTTT | CASSSGGDQPQHF
TRBJ1-2 | TRBV5-4 | NA | NA | TGTGCCAGCAGCCCAGAGTCCCCCGGCGAGAGCGGCTACACCTTC | CASSPESPGESGYTF
TRBJ1-2 | TRBV7-6 | TRBD1 | NA | TGTGCCAGCAGCCCCACAGGGGGGGCTAACTATGGCTACACCTTC | CASSPTGGANYGYTF
TRBJ2-5 | TRBV7-8 | NA | NA | TGTGCCAGCAGGGCTCCCGGGCGGACGAAAGAGACCCAGTACTTC | CASRAPGRTKETQYF
TRBJ2-7 | TRBV5-1 | NA | NA | TGCGCCAGCAGCCCACTCAGCGAAACCACCTCCTACGAGCAGTACTTC | CASSPLSETTSYEQYF
TRBJ2-3 | TRBV7-2 | NA | once | TGTGCCAGCAGCTTTGCCGGGACTCACACAGATACGCAGTATTTT | CASSFAGTHTDTQYF
TRBJ2-2 | TRBV7-8 | NA | once | TGTGCCAGCAGCTTAGCCCGGGGCGGGGAGCTGTTTTTT | CASSLARGGELFF
TRBJ2-2 | TRBV4-1 | NA | NA | TGCGCCAGCAGCCAAGTGGGTGGCGGGGAGCTGTTTTTT | CASSQVGGGELFF
TRBJ2-2 | TRBV29-1 | TRBD1 | NA | TGCAGCGTTGAAGGGACAGGTGTCGGGGAGCTGTTTTTT | CSVEGTGVGELFF
TRBJ2-1 | TRBV4-1 | TRBD2 | NA | TGCGCCAGCAGCCCACCTAGCGGGGTCCCCCGGATGGATGAGCAGTTCTTC | CASSPPSGVPRMDEQFF
TRBJ2-3 | TRBV7-8 | TRBD2 | once | TGTGCCAGCAGCCCTTTTCGACTAGCGGGGGTTACAGATACGCAGTATTTT | CASSPFRLAGVTDTQYF
TRBJ1-6 | TRBV7-2 | NA | NA | TGTGCCAGCAGCTTAGTGCGGGGGGCGGGTTCACCCCTCCACTTT | CASSLVRGAGSPLHF
TRBJ2-3 | TRBV5-1 | NA | NA | TGCGCCAGCAGGGACACAGATACGCAGTATTTT | CASRDTDTQYF
TRBJ2-2 | TRBV6-1 | NA | NA | TGTGCCAGCAGTGAGGAGGGGGCAGTCGGGGAGCTGTTTTTT | CASSEEGAVGELFF
TRBJ2-7 | TRBV6-5 | NA | NA | TGTGCCAGCAGTTCGGGGGCAACCTACGAGCAGTACTTC | CASSSGATYEQYF
TRBJ1-2 | TRBV27 | NA | few | TGTGCCAGCAGTTTATATTCTAACTATGGCTACACCTTC | CASSLYSNYGYTF
TRBJ2-7 | TRBV27 | NA | NA | TGTGCCAGCAGTGAGTTTGGCAACAGGGTATCGACCTACGAGCAGTACTTC | CASSEFGNRVSTYEQYF
TRBJ2-7 | TRBV4-3 | TRBD1 | NA | TGCGCCAGCAGCCAGAGACCGGGACAGGGCGACGAGCAGTACTTC | CASSQRPGQGDEQYF